Each of the 25 T cell receptor beta chains below was sequenced from the same sample in a study of blood T cells in healthy people across ages. It was with a sample-barcoded 5' primer and a J-beta primer mix that a second PCR of roughly 7 to 12 cycles was run. Each CDR3 protein gets one entry after TCRdb re-called the 5' RACE reads with MiXCR. Of fewer than 2 million distinct CDR3 sequences listed, roughly two fifths are singletons. The source material was blood. Every receptor here comes from a human donor in good health.

The chain recombines TRBV4-3 with TRBJ1-2; 8 nucleotides match TRBD1. Germline assignment: CDR1 LGHNA and CDR2 YSLEER. The CDR3 has 16 residues. Trimming removed 5 bases from V and 6 bases from J; junction bases left unmatched: 14. The DNA for the CDR3 is TGCGCCAGCAGCAGACAGGGGCTGGAGGTTCGGAATGGCTACACCTTC. This sequence encodes CASSRQGLEVRNGYTF.

Details on this clonotype: As the CDR3 is not closed by the conserved phenylalanine or tryptophan, this likely results from a read error. J is TRBJ2-7 and V is TRBV5-1, with D maybe TRBD1 (6 bases). Deletions cut 1 base from V and 0 bases from J, with 14 bases between. In germline, CDR1 is SGHRS, CDR2 YFSETQ. CDR3 size: 16 residues. The CDR3 DNA reads as TGCGCCAGCAGCTTGTCGGCAGGACAGACCTCCTACGAGCAGTACTGC. It codes for CASSLSAGQTSYEQYC.

Concerning this clonotype: A much bigger clone sits one base away, suggesting this may be a read error. The chain carries TRBV29-1 and TRBJ2-1; D is undetermined. Per the germline V gene, CDR1 is SQVTM and CDR2 is ANQGSEA. V lost 4 bases to trimming and J lost 13 bases, with 20 bases between them. The CDR3 has 13 residues. In nucleotides, the CDR3 is TGCAGCGTTGGACGGTTACTTGGAGAGACCCAGTTCTTC. It specifies CSVGRLLGETQFF.

Points on this clonotype: This may be a read error, as it is one base from a much larger clone. This chain connects TRBV9 to TRBJ2-7; D may be TRBD1 (5 bases). The V gene's germline CDR1 is SGDLS and CDR2 YYNGEE. The CDR3 contains 13 residues. With 6 bases removed from V and 4 bases from J, the gap between germline ends came to 14 bases. This CDR3 is CASNQGPRYEQYF. In nucleotides, the CDR3 is TGTGCCAGCAACCAGGGCCCTCGGTACGAGCAGTACTTC.

The V gene is TRBV13, the J gene TRBJ2-3; the D call may be TRBD1 or TRBD2 (6 bases each). Trimming cost V 5 bases and J 2 bases, with 14 bases left between them. This CDR3 has 15 residues. Per germline, CDR1 PRHDT and CDR2 FYEKMQ (reference sequence). The CDR3 reads CASSRRGGHTDTQYF. CDR3 DNA: TGTGCCAGCAGCCGCAGAGGGGGGCACACAGATACGCAGTATTTT.

The genes are TRBV6-2 or TRBV6-3 and TRBJ2-7; TRBD2 matches 7 bases. TRBJ2-4 matches the DNA end more closely, so the J call is doubtful. CDR3 size: 15 residues. Germline CDR1 reads MNHEY; CDR2 reads SVGEGT. The CDR3 DNA reads as TGTGCCAGCAGAATTCGCGGGGGAGCCAAAAACATTCAGTACTTC. Translation: CASRIRGGAKNIQYF.

V and J are TRBV7-1 and TRBJ2-3, with D unresolved. TRBV7-1 belongs to the ORF category, with a function that is uncertain. V was clipped by 3 bases and J by 6 bases, with 10 bases between them. This CDR3 comprises 13 residues. The CDR3 sequence: CASSSNPWDTQYF. CDR3 nucleotide sequence: TGTGCCAGCAGCTCGAACCCCTGGGATACGCAGTATTTT.

The sample holds a few counts of this clonotype. The chain recombines TRBV7-6 with TRBJ2-6; no reliable D call. CDR1 is SGHVS and CDR2 is FNYEAQ in the germline V gene. V gave up 5 bases and J gave up 8 bases, with 10 bases separating them. The length of the CDR3 is 13 residues. CDR3 amino acids: CASSLPSSNVLTF. The CDR3 bases are TGTGCCAGCAGCCTCCCATCTTCCAACGTCCTGACTTTC.

The rearrangement links TRBV6-2 or TRBV6-3 to TRBJ2-1; D not resolved. CDR3 length: 16 residues. Trimming stripped 4 bases from V and 4 bases from J, with 17 bases between. Per germline, CDR1 MNHEY and CDR2 SVGEGT. The CDR3 loop is CASSSFFQSGYNEQFF. As DNA, the CDR3 is TGTGCCAGCAGTTCGTTTTTTCAGTCCGGATACAATGAGCAGTTCTTC.

The chain recombines TRBV20-1 with TRBJ1-1; D is undetermined. Germline assignment: CDR1 DFQATT and CDR2 SNEGSKA (reference sequence). The CDR3 extends over 14 amino acids. Trimming pared 5 bases from V and 0 bases from J, leaving 13 bases between. The CDR3 DNA reads as TGCAGTGCTTCCCTTGGCGGCATGAACACTGAAGCTTTCTTT. It is translated as CSASLGGMNTEAFF.

The chain uses TRBV2 and TRBJ1-4, with D tentatively TRBD1 (5 bases). This CDR3 is 15 amino acids long. Germline lookup yields CDR1 SNHLY and CDR2 FYNNEI. The ends were cut back, 11 bases at V and 2 bases at J, with 18 bases in the middle. The CDR3 sequence: CAGNSGASTNEKLFF. The CDR3 nucleotides are TGTGCCGGCAATAGTGGGGCGTCGACTAATGAAAAACTGTTTTTT.

In its sample, this clonotype was seen a few times. The V and J genes are TRBV10-3 and TRBJ1-2; D ambiguous. Trimming took off 4 bases at V and 0 bases at J, with 12 bases between the two ends. Per the germline V gene, CDR1 is ENHRY and CDR2 is SYGVKD. The CDR3 has 15 amino acids. This CDR3 is CAISGRQPPNYGYTF. The CDR3 nucleotides read TGTGCCATCAGTGGGCGGCAGCCGCCTAACTATGGCTACACCTTC.

The chain combines TRBV7-2 with TRBJ1-2, with TRBD1 matching over 9 bases. V dropped 5 bases and J dropped 4; count of bases not matched to a gene: 8. CDR3 length: 15 amino acids. Germline V CDR1 and CDR2: SGHTA, FQGNSA. The CDR3 DNA reads TGTGCCAGCAGCCCACGGACAGGGGACCTCTATGGCTACACCTTC. Amino acid sequence: CASSPRTGDLYGYTF.

This clonotype has only a few counts. The V gene is TRBV12-3 or TRBV12-4, the J gene TRBJ2-7; D is possibly TRBD1 (5 bases). The CDR3 is 14 amino acids. V shed 5 bases and J shed 1 base, with 12 bases lying between them. CDR3 in DNA: TGTGCCAGCAGTGAGACAGTAAATTCCTACGAGCAGTACTTC. This codes for CASSETVNSYEQYF.

This clonotype was detected once. The chain carries TRBV15 and TRBJ2-7; D gene unclear. Germline V gives CDR1 LNHNV, CDR2 YYDKDF (reference sequence). This CDR3 region has 14 residues. V was cut by 2 bases and J by 0 bases, with 8 bases left in between. The CDR3 DNA is TGTGCCACCAGCAGATCTGGACGCTCCTACGAGCAGTACTTC. This codes for CATSRSGRSYEQYF.

The rearrangement joins TRBV2 to TRBJ1-2; 7 nucleotides match TRBD1. Per the germline V gene, CDR1 is SNHLY and CDR2 is FYNNEI. The CDR3 runs to 16 residues. After removal of 5 bases from V and 2 bases from J, the junction contained 11 bases not matched to a gene. DNA of the CDR3: TGTGCCAGCAGTACCCGACAGGGAGGTGCGAACTATGGCTACACCTTC. Its translation: CASSTRQGGANYGYTF.

The CDR3 is CAGRTGSNTGELFF. The CDR3 bases are TGTGCCGGGCGAACAGGGTCGAACACCGGGGAGCTGTTTTTT. The rearrangement links TRBV30 to TRBJ2-2, with D perhaps matching TRBD1 (6 bases). Germline V lookup: CDR1 GTSNPN, CDR2 SVGIG (reference sequence). The CDR3 is 14 residues long. The germline V and J ends were trimmed by 8 bases and 0 bases, with 13 bases remaining between them.

This clonotype was counted only a few times. The chain links TRBV7-2 to TRBJ2-3, with D maybe TRBD2 (5 bases). Germline V lookup: CDR1 SGHTA, CDR2 FQGNSA. The CDR3 sequence is 15 residues long. Trimming pared 1 base from V and 3 bases from J, leaving 11 bases between. The CDR3 spells CASSLGVATTDTQYF. As DNA, the CDR3 is TGTGCCAGCAGCTTAGGAGTAGCGACGACAGATACGCAGTATTTT.

On this clonotype: The junction does not match germline at one end; this may be a read error. V gene TRBV2 combines with J gene TRBJ1-2; tentative D call: TRBD1 (5 bases). The CDR3 is 15 residues long. CDR1 is SNHLY, CDR2 FYNNEI, per germline. CDR3 nucleotide sequence: TGTGCCAGCAGCCGGCGGGACTCCTCTAACTATGGCCACACCTTC. It specifies CASSRRDSSNYGHTF.

The chain combines TRBV29-1 with TRBJ1-2, with D tentatively TRBD1 (5 bases). Germline V gives CDR1 SQVTM, CDR2 ANQGSEA. Trimming left V 6 bases short and J 0 bases short, with 11 bases between. This CDR3 comprises 13 residues. CDR3 DNA: TGCAGCGTACTCCGGGACGCTAACTATGGCTACACCTTC. Its protein product is CSVLRDANYGYTF.

The chain employs TRBV2 and TRBJ1-6; D uncertain. V lost 6 bases and J lost 12, with 9 bases in between. The germline gives CDR1 SNHLY, CDR2 FYNNEI. The CDR3 is 11 amino acids. The CDR3 region has the DNA TGTGCCAGCAGGGCGGCATTACCCCTCCACTTT. Amino acid sequence: CASRAALPLHF.

This clonotype was detected ten times or more. The chain employs TRBV4-1 and TRBJ1-2; D is possibly TRBD1 (5 bases). V lost 3 bases, J lost 3 bases, and 8 bases lay in between. The CDR3 loop spans 13 amino acids. The germline gives CDR1 MGHRA, CDR2 YSYEKL. The CDR3, as DNA: TGCGCCAGCAGCCAGCAGGGCGACTATGGCTACACCTTC. Translated, it gives CASSQQGDYGYTF.

This clonotype was observed a few times. This rearrangement joins TRBV29-1 to TRBJ2-7; a possible D gene is TRBD2 (5 bases). The CDR3 sequence is 13 residues long. Trimming pared 0 bases from V and 5 bases from J, leaving 11 bases between. CDR1 SQVTM and CDR2 ANQGSEA come from the germline V gene. The CDR3 loop is CSVEESLANEQYF. The CDR3 DNA sequence: TGCAGCGTTGAAGAGAGTCTAGCTAACGAGCAGTACTTC.

The sample holds many counts of this clonotype. The chain is built from TRBV20-1 and TRBJ2-7, with TRBD2 matching over 9 bases. CDR1 DFQATT and CDR2 SNEGSKA come from the germline V gene (reference sequence). The CDR3 has 14 residues. With V trimmed by 2 bases and J by 0 bases, 2 bases remained unmatched. The CDR3 DNA is TGCAGTGCTAGACTAGCGGGGAGCTCCTACGAGCAGTACTTC. Translated: CSARLAGSSYEQYF.

A few counts support this clonotype. The chain has TRBV9 and TRBJ2-1; D is ambiguous. Germline CDR1 reads SGDLS; CDR2 reads YYNGEE. V gave up 2 bases and J gave up 4 bases, with 13 bases separating them. This CDR3 has 15 residues. The chain's CDR3 is CASSVGPGYYNEQFF. The CDR3 DNA reads as TGTGCCAGCAGCGTCGGTCCAGGATATTACAATGAGCAGTTCTTC.